These T cell receptor beta chains were read from a single sample in a study of patients and donors after allogeneic stem cell transplantation. A single record per CDR3 protein comes from TCRdb applying MiXCR to the RT-PCR reads. The data contain under 35,000 distinct CDR3 sequences, more than 35% of them singletons. Material: blood, either unsorted or a sorted T cell fraction (not recorded which). The receptors originated from a human donor who was either an allogeneic HSCT recipient or a stem cell or donor lymphocyte infusion donor (not recorded which). It is not recorded whose cells these are; they may come from a transplant donor. CDR3s include the opening cysteine and the closing phenylalanine or tryptophan. Each record gives: J gene, clone size, V gene, D gene, CDR3 DNA, CDR3 protein. D genes are given only for firm matches. The size entry is marked missing in some rows and otherwise reads once, few, many or a size class.

J gene: TRBJ1-1; clone size: .; V gene: TRBV5-8; D gene: TRBD1; CDR3 DNA: TGTGCCAGCAGCTTGATGGACAGGGCCGAAGCTTTCTTT; CDR3 protein: CASSLMDRAEAFF
J gene: TRBJ2-7; clone size: once; V gene: TRBV14; D gene: .; CDR3 DNA: TGTGCCAGCAGCCAAGCGCCTAGAAGCTCCTACGAGCAGTACTTC; CDR3 protein: CASSQAPRSSYEQYF
J gene: TRBJ2-1; clone size: few; V gene: TRBV7-3; D gene: TRBD2; CDR3 DNA: TGTGCCAGCAGCGTAAGTAGCGGGAATGAGCAGTTCTTC; CDR3 protein: CASSVSSGNEQFF
J gene: TRBJ1-3; clone size: .; V gene: TRBV15; D gene: TRBD1; CDR3 DNA: TGTGCCACCAGCAGACGACAGGGGGCTGGAAACACCATATATTTT; CDR3 protein: CATSRRQGAGNTIYF
J gene: TRBJ2-1; clone size: few; V gene: TRBV19; D gene: TRBD1; CDR3 DNA: TGTGCCAGTACCGTCCCGACAGGGGGATACAATGAGCAGTTCTTC; CDR3 protein: CASTVPTGGYNEQFF
J gene: TRBJ1-1; clone size: many; V gene: TRBV7-9; D gene: .; CDR3 DNA: TGTGCCAGCAGCATGGGAGGGGGAGTCAGTTCCACTGAAGCTTTCTTT; CDR3 protein: CASSMGGGVSSTEAFF
J gene: TRBJ1-6; clone size: few; V gene: TRBV20-1; D gene: .; CDR3 DNA: TGCAGTGCTAGCAGGGGTAGTTCACCCCTCCACTTT; CDR3 protein: CSASRGSSPLHF
J gene: TRBJ1-4; clone size: .; V gene: TRBV5-1; D gene: .; CDR3 DNA: TGCGCCAGCAGCGTCCAGGTGGAACCAACTAATGAAAAACTGTTTTTT; CDR3 protein: CASSVQVEPTNEKLFF
J gene: TRBJ2-5; clone size: .; V gene: TRBV29-1; D gene: TRBD1; CDR3 DNA: TGCAGCGTCCGGGCAGGGGGCAAGGAGACCCAGTACTTC; CDR3 protein: CSVRAGGKETQYF
J gene: TRBJ1-1; clone size: .; V gene: TRBV6-2/TRBV6-3; D gene: .; CDR3 DNA: TGTGCCAGCAGTTACGTGGGGGTGACTGAAGCTTTCTTT; CDR3 protein: CASSYVGVTEAFF
J gene: TRBJ2-7; clone size: .; V gene: TRBV18; D gene: TRBD2; CDR3 DNA: TGTGCCAGCTCACCCGGACTAGCTGGGTACGAGCAGTACTTC; CDR3 protein: CASSPGLAGYEQYF
J gene: TRBJ2-1; clone size: .; V gene: TRBV20-1; D gene: TRBD2; CDR3 DNA: TGCAGTGCTGAAGCCGAGCGGGGCGACAATGAGCAGTTCTTC; CDR3 protein: CSAEAERGDNEQFF
J gene: TRBJ1-6; clone size: .; V gene: TRBV7-9; D gene: .; CDR3 DNA: TGTGCCAGCAGTTTTACGCCCTTTTCCAAAAGTTATTCACCCCTCCACTTT; CDR3 protein: CASSFTPFSKSYSPLHF
J gene: TRBJ1-2; clone size: once; V gene: TRBV18; D gene: .; CDR3 DNA: TGTGCCAGCTCACCACACAGGCTCCATGGCTACACCTTC; CDR3 protein: CASSPHRLHGYTF
J gene: TRBJ1-2; clone size: .; V gene: TRBV3-1; D gene: .; CDR3 DNA: TGTGCCAGCAGCCAAGATCGTACAGGGCCGCATGGTGGCTACACCTTC; CDR3 protein: CASSQDRTGPHGGYTF
J gene: TRBJ2-7; clone size: few; V gene: TRBV5-1; D gene: TRBD2; CDR3 DNA: TGCGCCAGCAGCGGAAAACTAGCGGCCCCCTCCTACGAGCAGTACTTC; CDR3 protein: CASSGKLAAPSYEQYF
J gene: TRBJ2-3; clone size: .; V gene: TRBV20-1; D gene: .; CDR3 DNA: TGCAGTGCTAGAGATCACGCAGATACGCAGTATTTT; CDR3 protein: CSARDHADTQYF
J gene: TRBJ1-2; clone size: few; V gene: TRBV29-1; D gene: TRBD1; CDR3 DNA: TGCAGCGTTGAACCGGGACAGGGGGTCTATGGCTACACCTTC; CDR3 protein: CSVEPGQGVYGYTF
J gene: TRBJ2-1; clone size: few; V gene: TRBV7-2; D gene: TRBD1; CDR3 DNA: TGTGCCAGCAGCGTGGGGACAGAGGAGCAGTTCTTC; CDR3 protein: CASSVGTEEQFF
J gene: TRBJ1-5; clone size: .; V gene: TRBV10-3; D gene: .; CDR3 DNA: TGTGCCACCGGACGGGATCAGCCCCAGCATTTT; CDR3 protein: CATGRDQPQHF
J gene: TRBJ2-5; clone size: .; V gene: TRBV12-3/TRBV12-4; D gene: .; CDR3 DNA: TGTGCCAGCAGTTTAAGCCCCTACTTGGGTGATGAGACCCAGTACTTC; CDR3 protein: CASSLSPYLGDETQYF
J gene: TRBJ2-1; clone size: .; V gene: TRBV7-2; D gene: TRBD2; CDR3 DNA: TGTGCCAGCAGCTCCGCCGGACTAGAAGGTCAGTCCTTC; CDR3 protein: CASSSAGLEGQSF
J gene: TRBJ2-7; clone size: .; V gene: TRBV20-1; D gene: .; CDR3 DNA: TGCAGTGCTTTCTTAGGGTTCGGCGAGCAGTACTTC; CDR3 protein: CSAFLGFGEQYF
J gene: TRBJ1-2; clone size: many; V gene: TRBV12-3/TRBV12-4; D gene: .; CDR3 DNA: TGTGCCAGCAGTTTCGTGACAAATAGTGGCTACACCTTC; CDR3 protein: CASSFVTNSGYTF
J gene: TRBJ2-3; clone size: few; V gene: TRBV7-9; D gene: TRBD2; CDR3 DNA: TGTGCCAGCAGCAACCCTAGCGGGAGGTCGGTCACAGATACGCAGTATTTT; CDR3 protein: CASSNPSGRSVTDTQYF
J gene: TRBJ2-1; clone size: few; V gene: TRBV20-1; D gene: TRBD2; CDR3 DNA: TGCAGTGCTAGACATAAGACCGGACTAGCGGGAGACGATGAGCAGTTCTTC; CDR3 protein: CSARHKTGLAGDDEQFF
J gene: TRBJ1-6; clone size: .; V gene: TRBV20-1; D gene: .; CDR3 DNA: TGCAGTGCTAGTAGGGTTAATTCACCCCTCCACTTT; CDR3 protein: CSASRVNSPLHF
J gene: TRBJ1-2; clone size: .; V gene: TRBV7-9; D gene: .; CDR3 DNA: TGTGCCAGCAGCACTAGCCGCTTTCGGGACACTTTCTATGGCTACACCTTC; CDR3 protein: CASSTSRFRDTFYGYTF
J gene: TRBJ2-1; clone size: .; V gene: TRBV4-3; D gene: .; CDR3 DNA: TGCGCCAGCAGACGTGTAGAGGGTTACGGGGAGCAGTTCTTC; CDR3 protein: CASRRVEGYGEQFF
J gene: TRBJ2-7; clone size: .; V gene: TRBV20-1; D gene: .; CDR3 DNA: TGCAGTGCTAGACTTGGACACCTTTCCGAGCAGTACTTC; CDR3 protein: CSARLGHLSEQYF
J gene: TRBJ1-5; clone size: few; V gene: TRBV5-1; D gene: .; CDR3 DNA: TGCGCCAGCAGCTCTGGGCCAGATCAGCCCCAGCATTTT; CDR3 protein: CASSSGPDQPQHF
J gene: TRBJ1-4; clone size: .; V gene: TRBV7-9; D gene: .; CDR3 DNA: TGTGCCAGCAGCTTCGCGCAGAATAATAACAAACTGTTTTTT; CDR3 protein: CASSFAQNNNKLFF
J gene: TRBJ1-1; clone size: many; V gene: TRBV7-2; D gene: .; CDR3 DNA: TGTGCCAGCAGCGACTGGGTGGCAGGGGTGAACACTGAAGCTTTCTTT; CDR3 protein: CASSDWVAGVNTEAFF
J gene: TRBJ1-5; clone size: .; V gene: TRBV18; D gene: .; CDR3 DNA: TGTGCCAGCTCACTAGTGGGGGGATGGCAGCCCCAGCATTTT; CDR3 protein: CASSLVGGWQPQHF
J gene: TRBJ2-4; clone size: .; V gene: TRBV2; D gene: TRBD1; CDR3 DNA: TGTGCCAGCAGAGGGACAGCTGGAAACATTCAGTACTTC; CDR3 protein: CASRGTAGNIQYF
J gene: TRBJ1-1; clone size: .; V gene: TRBV2; D gene: TRBD1; CDR3 DNA: TGTGCCAGCAGTGAAGCGCTTCTAGGGACAGTTTTGAACACTGAAGCTTTCTTT; CDR3 protein: CASSEALLGTVLNTEAFF
J gene: TRBJ1-4; clone size: few; V gene: TRBV7-8; D gene: .; CDR3 DNA: TGTGCCAGCAGCTTTTATAAAGATGAAAAACTGTTTTTT; CDR3 protein: CASSFYKDEKLFF
J gene: TRBJ1-5; clone size: few; V gene: TRBV7-2; D gene: .; CDR3 DNA: TGTGCCAGCAGCAACAACCCTCAACAGCCCCAGCATTTT; CDR3 protein: CASSNNPQQPQHF
J gene: TRBJ1-2; clone size: .; V gene: TRBV15; D gene: TRBD1; CDR3 DNA: TGTGCCACCAGCGCCCGACAGGGAGCTAGTGGCTACACCTTC; CDR3 protein: CATSARQGASGYTF
J gene: TRBJ2-7; clone size: .; V gene: TRBV5-1; D gene: TRBD2; CDR3 DNA: TGCGCCAGCAGCCTGACTAGCGGGAGGGTATACGAGCAGTACTTC; CDR3 protein: CASSLTSGRVYEQYF
J gene: TRBJ1-1; clone size: few; V gene: TRBV5-1; D gene: .; CDR3 DNA: TGCGCCAGCAGCTTGGGGAGTGGAGGCACTGAAGCTTTCTTT; CDR3 protein: CASSLGSGGTEAFF
J gene: TRBJ2-5; clone size: .; V gene: TRBV30; D gene: .; CDR3 DNA: TGTGCCTGGAGTCCTGGGACACGAGAGACCCAGTACTTC; CDR3 protein: CAWSPGTRETQYF
J gene: TRBJ2-1; clone size: .; V gene: TRBV7-2; D gene: TRBD2; CDR3 DNA: TGTGCCAGCAGCTTAGAAGCGGGAGGGTGGCATGAGCAGTTCTTC; CDR3 protein: CASSLEAGGWHEQFF
J gene: TRBJ1-6; clone size: .; V gene: TRBV20-1; D gene: .; CDR3 DNA: TGCAGTGCTAATCAAGGGGCAGGGGAGTATTCACCCCTCCACTTT; CDR3 protein: CSANQGAGEYSPLHF
J gene: TRBJ1-5; clone size: .; V gene: TRBV6-2/TRBV6-3; D gene: .; CDR3 DNA: TGTGCCAGCAGTTACTCGGCTCAGGACACCTCACGGAATCAGCCCCAGCATTTT; CDR3 protein: CASSYSAQDTSRNQPQHF
J gene: TRBJ1-1; clone size: many; V gene: TRBV28; D gene: .; CDR3 DNA: TGTGCCAGCCGCCCCTCACGTGGAGAGAACACTGAAGCTTTCTTT; CDR3 protein: CASRPSRGENTEAFF
J gene: TRBJ1-4; clone size: many; V gene: TRBV7-9; D gene: .; CDR3 DNA: TGTGCCAGCAGCTCCGCCCGGTTTGGGGAAAAACTGTTTTTT; CDR3 protein: CASSSARFGEKLFF
J gene: TRBJ2-5; clone size: .; V gene: TRBV29-1; D gene: TRBD2; CDR3 DNA: TGCAGCGTGCGACTAGCGGGGAAAGAGACCCAGTACTTC; CDR3 protein: CSVRLAGKETQYF
J gene: TRBJ2-2; clone size: .; V gene: TRBV18; D gene: .; CDR3 DNA: TGTGCCAGCTCACCGGGTGTCAACACCGGGGAGCTGTTTTTT; CDR3 protein: CASSPGVNTGELFF
J gene: TRBJ1-5; clone size: .; V gene: TRBV24-1; D gene: .; CDR3 DNA: TGTGCCACCAGTGCAGGGTCTAATCAGCCCCAGCATTTT; CDR3 protein: CATSAGSNQPQHF
J gene: TRBJ1-5; clone size: few; V gene: TRBV19; D gene: .; CDR3 DNA: TGTGCCAGTAGTATTCTGGGGGGTGGACAGCCCCAGCATTTT; CDR3 protein: CASSILGGGQPQHF
J gene: TRBJ2-5; clone size: .; V gene: TRBV6-5; D gene: TRBD1; CDR3 DNA: TGTGCCAGCAGTTACTTGCGGTCAGGTCGGACAGGAGAGACCCAGTACTTC; CDR3 protein: CASSYLRSGRTGETQYF
J gene: TRBJ2-1; clone size: .; V gene: TRBV20-1; D gene: TRBD2; CDR3 DNA: TGCAGTGCTCCCGGGACTAGCGGGGACAATGAGCAGTTCTTC; CDR3 protein: CSAPGTSGDNEQFF
J gene: TRBJ2-3; clone size: few; V gene: TRBV4-3; D gene: .; CDR3 DNA: TGCGCCAGCAGCCAACTTGCACCCGAGGGCACAGATACGCAGTATTTT; CDR3 protein: CASSQLAPEGTDTQYF
J gene: TRBJ1-1; clone size: .; V gene: TRBV7-9; D gene: TRBD1; CDR3 DNA: TGTGCCAGCGTCCCCCAGGGGGTAAGCACTGAAGCTTTCTTT; CDR3 protein: CASVPQGVSTEAFF